The sequence of this TCR beta chain was determined in a study of blood T cells in healthy people across ages. Each of the donors had 8 to 10 milliliters of peripheral blood drawn into EDTA-treated Vacutainer tubes. This CDR3 comprises 16 residues. Germline loops: CDR1 LGHDT, CDR2 YNNKEL (reference sequence). The ends were cut back, 2 bases at V and 2 bases at J, with 13 bases in the middle. With a J-beta primer mix and a sample-barcoded 5' primer, a second PCR ran about 7 to 11 cycles. Via MiXCR, TCRdb re-called the 5' RACE reads, giving one row per CDR3 protein. Of over a million distinct CDR3 sequences listed, approximately 25% are singletons. The same data also went into a second study, on T cells of mothers and their children. Per that study: Researchers put all of the extracted RNA into cDNA synthesis, using roughly 1.4 ug per 15 ul. A slight, non-significant increase in overlap was found for related mother-child pairs relative to unrelated pairs.

The specimen sequenced was blood. The genes are TRBV3-1 and TRBJ2-4, with D possibly being TRBD1 (5 bases). This receptor was obtained from a girl between 2 and 10 years old in good health. CDR3 protein: CASSQPIRATKNIQYF. CDR3 DNA: TGTGCCAGCAGCCAACCTATCAGGGCGACCAAAAACATTCAGTACTTC.